This is a list of T cell receptor beta chains from one sample in a study of cytomegalovirus exposure and HLA in healthy donors. Repertoires were generated with immunoSEQ multiplex PCR, while TCRdb's copy carries only in-frame clones and drops some. The repertoire holds 150,000 to 250,000 clones, with 80% to 85% as singletons. The sequenced material came from PBMCs. The source of these receptors is a woman in her twenties or thirties in good health and CMV-seronegative. CDR3s include the opening cysteine and the closing phenylalanine or tryptophan. A D gene is named only where the DNA matches it firmly. Not every row has a clone size; where given, it reads once, few, many or a size class.

clone_size,d_call,j_call,v_call,cdr3_nt,cdr3_aa
-,-,TRBJ1-1,TRBV12-5,TGTGCTAGTGGTCCAAGGACAGAGAACACTGAAGCTTTCTTT,CASGPRTENTEAFF
-,-,TRBJ2-1,TRBV27,TGTGCCAGCAGTTCGTCCGAGGGGGAAAGGTACAATGAGCAGTTCTTC,CASSSSEGERYNEQFF
-,-,TRBJ1-5,TRBV15,TGTGCCACCAGCAGACCCTCTTGGGGGCCCGAATATAGCAATCAGCCCCAGCATTTT,CATSRPSWGPEYSNQPQHF
-,-,TRBJ1-2,TRBV7-9,TGTGCCAGCAGCCGTAATCGGGGGGCGGCGGACTATGGCTACACCTTC,CASSRNRGAADYGYTF
-,TRBD2,TRBJ2-3,TRBV30,TGTGCCTGGCGGCCCAACCGGGGGGACGTAGATACGCAGTATTTT,CAWRPNRGDVDTQYF
-,-,TRBJ2-1,TRBV4-2,TGTGCCAGCAGCCCCTCTGAGACAGGCTCCTACAATGAGCAGTTCTTC,CASSPSETGSYNEQFF
-,-,TRBJ1-1,TRBV27,TGTGCCAGCAGTCCACCCCGTGGACAGTTTGCTGAAGCTTTCTTT,CASSPPRGQFAEAFF
-,-,TRBJ2-3,TRBV18,TGTGCCAGCTCACCACCGGGAGGTTCTAGCACAGATACGCAGTATTTT,CASSPPGGSSTDTQYF
-,TRBD1,TRBJ2-2,TRBV6-1,TGTGCCATCCCGGGACAGGGGGGCACCGGGGAGCTGTTTTTT,CAIPGQGGTGELFF
-,-,TRBJ2-5,TRBV6-5,TGTGCCAGCAGTTACCAGGGTGGGGAGACCCAGTACTTC,CASSYQGGETQYF
few,TRBD1,TRBJ1-2,TRBV7-6,TGTGCCAGCAGCCTCCGGGACAGGGGGGAGTATGGCTACACCTTC,CASSLRDRGEYGYTF
-,-,TRBJ2-7,TRBV28,TGTGCCAGCAGTCAGCGACAGAGCTCCTACGAGCAGTACTTC,CASSQRQSSYEQYF
-,-,TRBJ2-1,TRBV5-1,TGCGCCAGCAGCTTGGAGGACAGAAACTACAATGAGCAGTTCTTC,CASSLEDRNYNEQFF
once,TRBD1,TRBJ2-7,TRBV29-1,TGCAGCGTTCAGGGGGTCAACGAGCAGTACTTC,CSVQGVNEQYF
once,TRBD2,TRBJ2-1,TRBV10-1,TGCGCCAGCAGTGGGTTACCGGGACTAGGTGAAAATGAGCAGTTCTTC,CASSGLPGLGENEQFF
-,TRBD1,TRBJ1-4,TRBV2,TGTGCCAGCACCGGGACAGGTAGTAGTGTAAAACTGTTTTTT,CASTGTGSSVKLFF
-,TRBD1,TRBJ1-5,TRBV6-1,TGTGCCAGCAGTATGGACAGGGTCAAACAGCCCCAGCATTTT,CASSMDRVKQPQHF
-,TRBD1,TRBJ2-1,TRBV5-1,TGCGCCAGCAGCATTGGATCAGGGGGCGATGAGCAGTTCTTC,CASSIGSGGDEQFF
-,-,TRBJ2-1,TRBV7-8,TGTGCCAGCAGCCCCAAGATACCGCAGGGGAAAGTTTCCTACAATGAGCAGTTCTTC,CASSPKIPQGKVSYNEQFF
-,TRBD1,TRBJ1-6,TRBV7-3,TGTGCCAGCAGCCGGGGGGACAGGGGTAATTCACCCCTCCACTTT,CASSRGDRGNSPLHF
-,-,TRBJ1-2,TRBV6-5,TGTGCCAGCATGTGGAGGGGGGGTAACTATGGCTACACCTTC,CASMWRGGNYGYTF
-,TRBD1,TRBJ2-7,TRBV5-4,TGTGCCAGCAGCCGGGGACAGACCTACGAGCAGTACTTC,CASSRGQTYEQYF
-,-,TRBJ1-4,TRBV25-1,TGTGCCAGCAGTGAGGTGGCGGTTAATGAAAAACTGTTTTTT,CASSEVAVNEKLFF
-,TRBD1,TRBJ1-3,TRBV19,TGTGCCAGCTCTACAGGGGGTCCTGGAAACACCATATATTTT,CASSTGGPGNTIYF
-,TRBD2,TRBJ2-2,TRBV7-8,TGTGCCAGCAGGACTAGCGGGGTCTCCGGGGAGCTGTTTTTT,CASRTSGVSGELFF
-,TRBD1,TRBJ2-3,TRBV29-1,TGCAGCGCCAAGGGACAGGGGGCGCATACGCAGTATTTT,CSAKGQGAHTQYF
-,-,TRBJ2-1,TRBV5-1,TGCGCCAGCAGCCCTCCAGGGTTAAGGGACAATGAGCAGTTCTTC,CASSPPGLRDNEQFF
once,-,TRBJ2-2,TRBV5-1,TGCGCCAGCAGCTTGGGACACACGAACACCGGGGAGCTGTTTTTT,CASSLGHTNTGELFF
-,-,TRBJ2-2,TRBV6-5,TGTGCCAGCAGTTACTCCCCCGGTGAGACCGGGGAGCTGTTTTTT,CASSYSPGETGELFF